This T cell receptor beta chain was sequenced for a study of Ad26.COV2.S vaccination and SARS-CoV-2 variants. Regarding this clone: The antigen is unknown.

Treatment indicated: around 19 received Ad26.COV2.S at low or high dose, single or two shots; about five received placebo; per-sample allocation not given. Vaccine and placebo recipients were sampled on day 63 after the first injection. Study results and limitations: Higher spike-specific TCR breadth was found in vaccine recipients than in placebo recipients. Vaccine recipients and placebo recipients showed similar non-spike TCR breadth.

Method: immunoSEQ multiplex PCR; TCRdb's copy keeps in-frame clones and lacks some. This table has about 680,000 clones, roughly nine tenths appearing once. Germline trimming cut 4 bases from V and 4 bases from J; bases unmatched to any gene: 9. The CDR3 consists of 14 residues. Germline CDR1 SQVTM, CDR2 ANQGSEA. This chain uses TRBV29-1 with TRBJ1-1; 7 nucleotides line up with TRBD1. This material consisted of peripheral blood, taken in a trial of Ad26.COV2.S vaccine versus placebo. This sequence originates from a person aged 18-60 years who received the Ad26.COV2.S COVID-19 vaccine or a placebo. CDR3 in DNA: TGCAGCGTTGCCGGGACAGACTTACTCACTGAAGCTTTCTTT. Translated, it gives CSVAGTDLLTEAFF. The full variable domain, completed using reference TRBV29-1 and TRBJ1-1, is SAVISQKPSRDICQRGTSLTIQCQVDSQVTMMFWYRQQPGQSLTLIATANQGSEATYESGFVIDKFPISRPNLTFSTLTVSNMSPEDSSIYLCSVAGTDLLTEAFFGQGTRLTVV.